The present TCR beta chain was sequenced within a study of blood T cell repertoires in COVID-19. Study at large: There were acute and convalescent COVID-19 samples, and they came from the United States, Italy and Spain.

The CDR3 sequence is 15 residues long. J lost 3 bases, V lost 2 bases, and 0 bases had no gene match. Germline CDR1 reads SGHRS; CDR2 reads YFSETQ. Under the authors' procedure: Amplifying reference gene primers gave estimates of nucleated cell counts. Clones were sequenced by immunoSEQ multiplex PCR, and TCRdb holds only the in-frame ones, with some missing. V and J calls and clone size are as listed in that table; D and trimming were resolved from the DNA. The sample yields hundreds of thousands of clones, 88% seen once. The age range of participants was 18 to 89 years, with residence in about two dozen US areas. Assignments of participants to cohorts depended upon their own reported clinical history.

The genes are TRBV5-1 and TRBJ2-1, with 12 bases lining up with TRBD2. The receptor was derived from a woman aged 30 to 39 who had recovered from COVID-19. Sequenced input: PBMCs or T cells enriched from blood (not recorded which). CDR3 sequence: CASSLLAGGYNEQFF. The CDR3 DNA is TGCGCCAGCAGCTTACTAGCGGGGGGCTACAATGAGCAGTTCTTC.